Sequencing of this T cell receptor (beta chain) was carried out in a study of T cell responses to AZD1222 COVID-19 vaccine (dated by TCRdb to 2020 to 2022). Looking at the study overall: Because spike-specific TCR depth and breadth did not differ between the two schedules, AZD1222 recipients who got a second dose at roughly 4 weeks were pooled with those who got a second dose at roughly 12 weeks. TCR sequencing covered 230 to 250 trial participants: 200 to 220 given two doses of AZD1222 and about 26 given two doses of MenACWY control vaccine. Enrollment into the trials was organized by age into subgroups of 18-55, 56-69 and 70-plus years, and those subgroups contained 148, 28 and 57 TCR-sequenced participants, respectively.

The CDR3 regions of human TCRbeta chains were subjected to immunosequencing. The paper's processing steps were these. Repertoire TCRs were checked for matches against a reference library of SARS-CoV-2-specific TCRs that had been generated using the MIRA antigen-specificity platform. Breadth meant the fraction of unique TCRs that were SARS-CoV-2-associated, whereas depth meant the fraction of total T cells that were SARS-CoV-2-associated. Using the MIRA data, each spike-specific TCR was mapped to the spike region that the TCR reacts to and placed in a CD4 or CD8 class. Log10-transformed breadth and depth values were compared by one-way ANOVA with Sidak's multiple comparisons tests. The table comes from immuneACCESS by way of TCRdb, which keeps in-frame sequences with V and J called. Part of the clones is missing from these tables; in studies checked, under half for an unresolved V gene and the rest for unknown reasons. For V, J and clone size, that table is used; D and trimming come from the DNA. The sample table shows about 150,000 clones, and 70% to 90% are seen once. The ten largest clones capture approximately 2.3% of the sample.

Study-wide findings and limitations: Because no day 14 peak-response samples were available, repertoires were characterized only after the peak T cell response. After two AZD1222 doses, spike-specific TCR breadth and depth were significantly higher than at day 0 and than in MenACWY recipients. Reportedly, almost half of the unique spike-specific TCRs recognized epitopes lying outside the regions that are mutated in the B.1.351 and B.1.1.7 variants. The whole spike protein was spanned by vaccine-associated CD4 TCRs, and dominant responses were seen in regions 160-218 and 743-854. In the small 56-69-year group, the increase in depth fell short of significance, most likely because of low power. Conclusions about previously exposed vaccinees were limited because only 5 or 6 AZD1222 recipients were SARS-CoV-2 seropositive at baseline. Participants were mostly white British, with more females than males. The authors suggested clonal diversity may have been underestimated.

This specimen's time point label, per the study, means: baseline before first vaccination. Samples from vaccinated people were obtained from the UK trials COV001 and COV002, which included a single-blind randomized controlled phase 2/3 trial of AZD1222 (ChAdOx1 nCoV-19) in healthy adults. For TCRbeta chain sequencing, PBMC samples were collected from trial participants at day 0 and at day 28 after the second dose. A word on this clone: The antigen it binds to is not known. No base-level quality is on record; no much larger clone is a single base apart.

Deletion took 6 bases off V and 10 bases off J, with a span of 9 bases between the germline ends. According to the germline V gene (reference sequence), CDR1 reads LNHDA and CDR2 reads SQIVND. The CDR3 runs 11 residues from the cysteine to the phenylalanine. Only the CDR3 part of the read is kept: 33 bases, read in frame from the first base. The clonotype originates from an adult in good health. Sequencing used peripheral blood, obtained on day 0 of AZD1222 vaccination. The sequence is built from TRBV19 and TRBJ2-2, with an unclear D gene assignment. The CDR3 reads as follows: CASSTRMELFF. The nucleotide sequence reads as follows: TGTGCCAGTAGCACACGTATGGAGCTGTTTTTT.